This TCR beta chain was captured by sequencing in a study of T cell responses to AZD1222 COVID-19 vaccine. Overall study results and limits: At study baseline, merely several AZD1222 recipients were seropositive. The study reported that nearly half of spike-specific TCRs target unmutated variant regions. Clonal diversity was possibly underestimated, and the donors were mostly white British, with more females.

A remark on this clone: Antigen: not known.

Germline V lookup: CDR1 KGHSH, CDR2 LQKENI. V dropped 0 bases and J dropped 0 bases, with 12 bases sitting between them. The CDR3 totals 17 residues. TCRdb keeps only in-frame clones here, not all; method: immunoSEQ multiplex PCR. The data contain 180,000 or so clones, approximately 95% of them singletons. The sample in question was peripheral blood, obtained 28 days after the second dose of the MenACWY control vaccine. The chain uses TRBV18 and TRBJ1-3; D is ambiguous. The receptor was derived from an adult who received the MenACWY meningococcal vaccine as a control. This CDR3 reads CASSPPAGFSSGNTIYF. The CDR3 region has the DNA TGTGCCAGCTCACCACCGGCGGGATTCAGCTCTGGAAACACCATATATTTT.